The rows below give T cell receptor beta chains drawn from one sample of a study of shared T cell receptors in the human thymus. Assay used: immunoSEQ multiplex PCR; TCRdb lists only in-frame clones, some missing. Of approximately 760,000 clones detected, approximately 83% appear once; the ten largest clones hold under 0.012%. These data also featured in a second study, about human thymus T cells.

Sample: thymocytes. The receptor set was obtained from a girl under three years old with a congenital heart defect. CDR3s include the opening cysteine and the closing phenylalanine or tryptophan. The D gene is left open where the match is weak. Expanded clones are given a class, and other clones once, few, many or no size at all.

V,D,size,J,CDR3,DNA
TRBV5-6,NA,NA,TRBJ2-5,CASSFILTRGEETQYF,TGTGCCAGCAGCTTTATCTTGACTAGAGGCGAAGAGACCCAGTACTTC
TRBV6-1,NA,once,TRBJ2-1,CASSEGSDRSLYNEQFF,TGTGCCAGCAGTGAAGGTAGTGACAGGTCACTCTACAATGAGCAGTTCTTC
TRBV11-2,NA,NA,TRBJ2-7,CASSFFQGQGEQYF,TGTGCCAGCAGCTTTTTCCAGGGACAAGGAGAGCAGTACTTC
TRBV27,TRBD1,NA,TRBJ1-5,CASSLGRGYSNQPQHF,TGTGCCAGCAGTTTAGGCAGGGGGTATAGCAATCAGCCCCAGCATTTT
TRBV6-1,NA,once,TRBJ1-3,CASKDTRSGNTIYF,TGTGCCAGCAAGGACACTCGCTCTGGAAACACCATATATTTT
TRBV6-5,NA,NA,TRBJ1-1,CASSSGGPWTEAFF,TGTGCCAGCAGTTCCGGCGGGCCCTGGACTGAAGCTTTCTTT
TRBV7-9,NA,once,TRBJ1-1,CASSLLGAFF,TGTGCCAGCAGCCTACTCGGGGCTTTCTTT
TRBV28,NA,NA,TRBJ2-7,CASSPGGQNEQYF,TGTGCCAGCAGTCCCGGGGGGCAGAACGAGCAGTACTTC
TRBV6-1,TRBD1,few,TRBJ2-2,CASSEERQGARKSAGELFF,TGTGCCAGCAGTGAAGAACGACAGGGGGCGCGGAAAAGTGCCGGGGAGCTGTTTTTT
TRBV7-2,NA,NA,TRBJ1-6,CASSPPTRGGNSPLHF,TGTGCCAGCAGCCCCCCCACACGAGGCGGTAATTCACCCCTCCACTTT
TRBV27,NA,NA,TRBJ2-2,CASGSGELFF,TGTGCCAGCGGTAGCGGGGAGCTGTTTTTT
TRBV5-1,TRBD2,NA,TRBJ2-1,CASSFVRGRLAGGPYNEQFF,TGCGCCAGCAGCTTCGTAAGGGGTAGACTAGCGGGGGGGCCCTACAATGAGCAGTTCTTC
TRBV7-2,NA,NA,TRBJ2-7,CASTQPKDYPYEQYF,TGTGCCAGCACCCAACCTAAGGACTACCCCTACGAGCAGTACTTC
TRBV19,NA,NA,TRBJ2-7,CASSLKDTGKGPLYEQYF,TGTGCCAGTAGTCTCAAAGACACAGGGAAAGGACCGCTCTACGAGCAGTACTTC
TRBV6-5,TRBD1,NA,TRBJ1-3,CASSTHDRGSGTIYF,TGTGCCAGCAGTACGCACGACAGGGGTTCCGGCACCATATATTTT
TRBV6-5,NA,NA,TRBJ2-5,CASSYCTGLQETQYF,TGTGCCAGCAGTTACTGCACAGGACTACAAGAGACCCAGTACTTC
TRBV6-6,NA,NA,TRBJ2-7,CASTQTADEQYF,TGTGCCAGCACCCAAACGGCGGACGAGCAGTACTTC
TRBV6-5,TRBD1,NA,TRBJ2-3,CASSYSGTGGIDTQYF,TGTGCCAGCAGTTACTCCGGGACAGGGGGTATAGATACGCAGTATTTT
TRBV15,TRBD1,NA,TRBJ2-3,CATSSLGQGLGDTQYF,TGTGCCACCAGCAGTCTCGGACAGGGGCTAGGGGATACGCAGTATTTT
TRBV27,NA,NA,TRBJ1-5,CASRRPGGNQPQHF,TGTGCCAGCAGGAGGCCCGGGGGCAATCAGCCCCAGCATTTT
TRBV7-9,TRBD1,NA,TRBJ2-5,CASSLTGGETQYF,TGTGCCAGCAGCTTAACAGGGGGTGAGACCCAGTACTTC
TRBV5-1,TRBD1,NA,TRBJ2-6,CASSSWRQGSPSGANVLTF,TGCGCCAGCAGCTCTTGGCGACAGGGGTCTCCTTCTGGGGCCAACGTCCTGACTTTC
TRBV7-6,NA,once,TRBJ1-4,CASSSIGGGGEKLFF,TGTGCCAGCAGCTCCATTGGGGGGGGTGGTGAAAAACTGTTTTTT
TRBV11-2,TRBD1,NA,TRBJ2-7,CASSLGYGRGYEQYF,TGTGCCAGCAGCTTAGGTTATGGCAGGGGGTACGAGCAGTACTTC
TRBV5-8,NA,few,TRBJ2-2,CASSLVPVRELFF,TGTGCCAGCAGCTTGGTGCCGGTCCGGGAGCTGTTTTTT
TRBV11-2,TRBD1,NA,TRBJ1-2,CASASQAGTGECGYTF,TGTGCCAGCGCATCGCAAGCGGGGACAGGGGAATGTGGCTACACCTTC
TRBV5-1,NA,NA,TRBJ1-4,CASSFTAATNEKLFF,TGCGCCAGCAGCTTCACAGCCGCAACTAATGAAAAACTGTTTTTT